The present T cell receptor (beta chain) was sequenced within a study of blood T cell repertoires in COVID-19 (dated by TCRdb to 2018 to 2020). Study-level background: The collaborator samples originated in the United States, Italy and Spain and spanned the acute and convalescent phases of COVID-19. The material from the prospective study consisted of cDNA or gDNA derived from T cells, B-cell-depleted T cells, or PBMCs. Subjects who had been exposed to COVID-19, were actively infected with it, or had recovered from it provided the deeply sampled blood TCRbeta repertoires that made up the dataset. The repertoires were released in a freely available public database meant as a resource for research on the immune response to SARS-CoV-2. Samples came from the ongoing ImmuneRACE study (first 160 participants) plus 1,254 subjects from 6 global collaborators. A de-identified subject ID, COVID-19 status, age in years and sex were almost always included in the sample metadata. HLA class I and class II types, where available, came from metadata supplied by the sample provider rather than from assay-based typing. Results the study describes overall, beyond this receptor: The amount of clinical and demographic metadata varied by source and participant and was provided uncurated.

TCRbeta CDR3 regions were amplified from genomic DNA by means of the immunoSEQ Assay, a bias-controlled multiplex PCR. Regarding the original processing steps: The number of nucleated cells in each sample was estimated by amplification of reference gene primers within the assay. Sequence reads were collapsed and filtered to measure the absolute abundance of every unique TCRbeta CDR3 rearrangement. For each sample, productive Simpson clonality was calculated by taking the square root of Simpson's diversity index across productive rearrangements. TCRdb limited this immuneACCESS table to in-frame rearrangements with V and J called. A share of clones is missing; checked studies link under half to unresolved V genes, and the rest is unexplained. V and J calls and clone size are those listed in that table; D and trimming were worked out from the DNA. The sample profile shows about 60,000 clones; less than 90% of them were found once. The top ten clonotypes cover roughly 16% of the sample.

Remarks on this clone: Its antigen remains unidentified. No much larger clone is present one base from it, and per-base qualities are unavailable.

One collaborating source in Seattle enrolled patients during active infection and followed them longitudinally through the course of disease. Whole blood was collected in K2EDTA tubes by collaborating institutions according to the institutions' own protocols. Collaborator samples were shipped for TCRbeta analysis as frozen whole blood, isolated PBMCs, or DNA extracted from either sample type. CDR1 MNHEY and CDR2 SVGAGI are derived from the germline V gene. V and J lose 4 bases and 4 bases, and a span of 16 bases separates them. The CDR3 has 15 amino acids, counting the end cysteine and phenylalanine. Only CDR3 DNA is held: 45 bases, read in frame from base 1.

This TCR was recovered from a man in his sixties with COVID-19, enrolled during active disease. Sequencing was carried out using peripheral blood. The V and J genes are TRBV6-5 and TRBJ2-5; a tentative D call is TRBD2 (7 bases match). The CDR3 loop reads CASSFPGGDGETQYF. The bases are TGTGCCAGCAGTTTTCCGGGGGGCGATGGAGAGACCCAGTACTTC.